A single sample is the source of the 12 T cell receptor beta chains below, sequenced in a study of cytomegalovirus exposure and HLA in healthy donors. Primers for the PCR totalled 60 Vbeta and 13 Jbeta. The data were produced by immunoSEQ multiplex PCR, yet TCRdb's version contains in-frame clones alone and is incomplete. This sample has around 99,000 clones, with roughly 67% found just once. Sequencing used PBMCs. The receptors here all came from a man between 35 and 55 years old in good health and CMV-seronegative.

In regard to this clone: The junction does not match germline at one end; this may be a read error. The chain employs TRBV19 and TRBJ1-1; TRBD1 agrees at 8 bases. The CDR3 spans 12 residues. The germline CDR1 and CDR2 sequences are LNHDA and SQIVND (reference sequence). CDR3 sequence (DNA): TGTGCCAGTAGGGGAAGTGACAGGGGAGCTTCCTTT. Its protein product is CASRGSDRGASF.

The V call is TRBV2, the J call TRBJ2-1, with TRBD2 identical over 7 bases. V lost 8 bases to trimming and J lost 4 bases; unmatched junction nucleotides: 2. The CDR3 is made up of 12 amino acids. The V gene's germline CDR1 is SNHLY and CDR2 FYNNEI. CDR3 amino acids: CASGGEYNEQFF. CDR3 sequence (DNA): TGTGCCAGCGGGGGGGAATACAATGAGCAGTTCTTC.

Only a few counts were recorded for this clone. The chain links TRBV2 to TRBJ1-4, with a weak D call TRBD1 (6 bases). Germline V lookup: CDR1 SNHLY, CDR2 FYNNEI. The ends were cut back, 7 bases at V and 5 bases at J, with 17 bases in the middle. The CDR3 extends over 15 amino acids. CDR3: CASKDADRKNEKLFF. CDR3 coding DNA: TGTGCCAGCAAGGACGCGGACAGAAAGAATGAAAAACTGTTTTTT. Full variable domain (outside the CDR3, taken from reference TRBV2 and TRBJ1-4): EPEVTQTPSHQVTQMGQEVILRCVPISNHLYFYWYRQILGQKVEFLVSFYNNEISEKSEIFDDQFSVERPDGSNFTLKIRSTKLEDSAMYFCASKDADRKNEKLFFGSGTQLSVL.

The chain carries TRBV4-1 and TRBJ2-1; 7 bases map to TRBD2. Germline V gene sequence: CDR1 MGHRA, CDR2 YSYEKL. Trimming cost V 6 bases and J 6 bases; bases outside gene matches: 14. The CDR3 consists of 16 residues. The CDR3 DNA follows: TGCGCCAGCAGTCCCGGAGGAAGCGGGGACTTCAATGAGCAGTTCTTC. Protein product: CASSPGGSGDFNEQFF.

This clone was seen just once. J is TRBJ1-6 and V is TRBV14, with TRBD1 matching 7 bases. The length of the CDR3 is 12 residues. CDR1 is SGHDN and CDR2 is FVKESK in the germline V gene. The V and J ends lost 3 bases and 14 bases, in that order; junction bases with no gene match: 4. CDR3 residues: CASSQRTGTLHF. The CDR3 DNA sequence: TGTGCCAGCAGCCAGAGGACAGGAACCCTCCACTTT.

The chain has TRBV4-3 and TRBJ2-7, with D possibly matching TRBD2 (8 bases). The CDR3 runs to 16 residues. The germline V gene encodes CDR1 LGHNA and CDR2 YSLEER. Trimming shortened V by 2 bases and J by 4 bases, and 18 bases separated the two germline ends. CDR3 DNA: TGCGCCAGCAGCCAATTCTCGGGAGGGGGCGCGTACGAGCAGTACTTC. Its protein is CASSQFSGGGAYEQYF.

The chain uses TRBV6-5 and TRBJ2-2; D is perhaps TRBD2 (6 bases). The CDR3 has 14 amino acids. The germline V gene has CDR1 MNHEY and CDR2 SVGAGI. V was clipped by 6 bases and J by 3 bases, with 11 bases between them. The chain's CDR3 is CASSGSGDTGELFF. In DNA form, the CDR3 reads TGTGCCAGCAGCGGATCGGGGGACACCGGGGAGCTGTTTTTT.

J is TRBJ2-3 and V is TRBV19; D may be TRBD2 (6 bases). CDR1 is LNHDA and CDR2 is SQIVND in the germline V gene (reference sequence). CDR3 size: 15 residues. Between the trimmed V and J ends, which lost 3 bases and 1 base, there was a span of 11 bases. In DNA, the CDR3 is TGTGCCAGTAGTATTGGGGCTAGCGGCACAGATACGCAGTATTTT. Protein sequence: CASSIGASGTDTQYF.

The chain combines TRBV7-6 with TRBJ1-1, with 7 bases matching TRBD1. The junction had 6 bases not matched to a gene; V was cut back by 5 bases and J by 0 bases. The germline CDR1 and CDR2 sequences are SGHVS and FNYEAQ. The CDR3 covers 15 residues. CDR3 in DNA: TGTGCCAGCAGCGTTGGACAGGAAATGAACACTGAAGCTTTCTTT. This sequence encodes CASSVGQEMNTEAFF.

The rearrangement uses TRBV6-1 and TRBJ2-1, with 10 bases lining up with TRBD2. The trim removed 1 base at V and 12 bases at J, leaving 6 bases unmatched. Germline V gives CDR1 MNHNS, CDR2 SASEGT. This CDR3 comprises 14 residues. The CDR3 sequence: CASSEVGSGGPQFF. In DNA, the CDR3 is TGTGCCAGCAGTGAAGTAGGTAGCGGGGGGCCGCAGTTCTTC.

This chain links TRBV18 with TRBJ1-5, with no clear D. V lost 6 bases to trimming and J lost 6 bases, with 24 bases between them. Germline V lookup: CDR1 KGHSH, CDR2 LQKENI. There are 17 residues in the CDR3. The CDR3, as DNA: TGTGCCAGCTCGCCTTCCTCCGGACTCCCGGTGGGTCAGCCCCAGCATTTT. Protein product: CASSPSSGLPVGQPQHF.

The chain uses TRBV18 and TRBJ1-2; D is perhaps TRBD1 (5 bases). Germline CDR1 reads KGHSH; CDR2 reads LQKENI. The germline V and J ends were trimmed by 4 bases and 3 bases, with 6 bases remaining between them. This CDR3 spans 12 amino acids. The CDR3 here is CASSRGDYGYTF. CDR3 DNA: TGTGCCAGCTCACGGGGGGACTATGGCTACACCTTC.